The clone carrying this TCR gamma chain was seen more than once but under ten times. Its antigen is not identified. The template was reverse-transcribed extracted RNA. Multiplex PCR used pooled V-gene forward primers and a constant-region reverse primer to amplify CDR3s. TCRdb re-processed the multiplex PCR reads via CATT. Among tens of thousands of gamma-chain clones listed, 20% to 25% were seen once. This sample stems from a study of Vδ1+ human thymocytes. Broader study findings: Highly polyclonal TRG and TRD repertoires with Gaussian CDR3 length distributions appeared in thymus.

In germline, CDR1 is GITISATS, CDR2 ISYDGTV (reference sequence). The CDR3 covers 11 residues. Trimming at V came to 3 bases and at J to 15 bases, leaving 11 bases not matched to a gene. The sample taken for sequencing was Vdelta1+ gamma-delta thymocytes from the thymus. Subset reported: FACS-sorted CD3+ TCRalphabeta- TCRVdelta1+ TCRVdelta2- thymocytes. The receptor was derived from a girl under three years old who had congenital heart surgery. The rearrangement links TRGV9 to TRGJ1 or TRGJ2. As DNA, the CDR3 is TGTGCCTTGTGGGAGCCCTACGGATTACTCTTT. Its protein is CALWEPYGLLF.